This section outlines one TCR beta chain sequence together with its context. Clones were sequenced by immunoSEQ multiplex PCR, and TCRdb holds only the in-frame ones, with some missing. The data show 20,000 to 25,000 clones, 90% seen once. This sample is part of a study of PD-L1 blockade in urothelial cancer. Germline V lookup: CDR1 SGHRS, CDR2 YFSETQ. Trimming removed 4 bases from V and 0 bases from J, with 8 bases in between. The length of the CDR3 is 13 residues. The TCR originated in a woman aged 60-75 years with urothelial cancer. The chain uses TRBV5-1 and TRBJ2-7; D unresolved. The sample was PBMCs, taken around atezolizumab (anti-PD-L1) treatment. The CDR3 loop reads CASSVTSSYEQYF. CDR3 bases: TGCGCCAGCAGCGTAACGAGCTCCTACGAGCAGTACTTC.